The next 20 T cell receptor beta chains were all read from a single sample in a study of cytomegalovirus exposure and HLA in healthy donors. Use of 60 Vbeta and 13 Jbeta primers characterized the PCR. Assay used: immunoSEQ multiplex PCR; TCRdb lists only in-frame clones, some missing. The sample has a few hundred thousand clones, 80% to 90% seen once. The sample taken for sequencing was PBMCs. The source is a man aged 25 to 40 in good health and CMV-seronegative.

This rearrangement joins TRBV7-9 to TRBJ2-1, with D maybe TRBD2 (5 bases). Trimming removed 7 bases at V and 6 bases at J, with 16 bases between. The CDR3 length is 14 residues. Germline V gene sequence: CDR1 SEHNR, CDR2 FQNEAQ (reference sequence). The CDR3 loop is CASTPGGRVNEQFF. The DNA of the CDR3 is TGTGCCAGCACTCCCGGCGGGCGGGTCAATGAGCAGTTCTTC. The full variable domain, its missing parts supplied by reference TRBV7-9 and TRBJ2-1, is DTGVSQNPRHKITKRGQNVTFRCDPISEHNRLYWYRQTLGQGPEFLTYFQNEAQLEKSRLLSDRFSAERPKGSFSTLEIQRTEQGDSAMYLCASTPGGRVNEQFFGPGTRLTVL.

This clone has only a few counts. This chain joins TRBV15 and TRBJ2-5; TRBD2 agrees at 9 bases. Germline V gene sequence: CDR1 LNHNV, CDR2 YYDKDF (reference sequence). Trimming took 5 bases from V and 1 from J; bases not matched to a gene: 8. This CDR3 region has 16 residues. The CDR3 loop is CATSWRGGGAQETQYF. The CDR3 bases are TGTGCCACCAGCTGGAGGGGCGGGGGGGCCCAAGAGACCCAGTACTTC.

This clone was counted a few times. The chain uses TRBV7-2 and TRBJ2-5; TRBD2 is a possible D gene (6 bases). From germline, CDR1 is SGHTA and CDR2 FQGNSA. The CDR3 spans 13 residues. Trimming cost V 5 bases and J 5 bases, with 12 bases left between them. Here the CDR3 DNA reads TGTGCCAGCAGCCCCGGGACTGGGGAGACCCAGTACTTC. Protein sequence: CASSPGTGETQYF.

The chain combines TRBV5-6 with TRBJ1-6, with D perhaps TRBD1 (5 bases). This CDR3 comprises 16 residues. Trimming removed 5 bases at V and 3 bases at J, with 15 bases between. Germline V CDR1 and CDR2: SGHDT, YYEEEE. The CDR3 reads CASSPGTGGYNSPLHF. The DNA for the CDR3 is TGTGCCAGCAGTCCCGGGACGGGGGGCTATAATTCACCCCTCCACTTT.

The chain couples TRBV2 to TRBJ2-7; TRBD1 agrees at 7 bases. Germline V gives CDR1 SNHLY, CDR2 FYNNEI. The CDR3 runs 15 residues. Trimming took 4 bases from V and 2 from J; bases not matched to a gene: 8. CDR3 sequence reads: CASSGPQGPAYEQYF. The CDR3 coding sequence is TGTGCCAGCAGTGGCCCACAGGGGCCGGCCTACGAGCAGTACTTC. Looking up the rest from reference TRBV2 and TRBJ2-7 gives the full variable domain: EPEVTQTPSHQVTQMGQEVILRCVPISNHLYFYWYRQILGQKVEFLVSFYNNEISEKSEIFDDQFSVERPDGSNFTLKIRSTKLEDSAMYFCASSGPQGPAYEQYFGPGTRLTVT.

The chain recombines TRBV7-9 with TRBJ2-5, with 8 bases matching TRBD2. From germline, CDR1 is SEHNR and CDR2 FQNEAQ (reference sequence). The CDR3 spans 16 residues. Trimming removed 3 bases from V and 5 bases from J; junction bases left unmatched: 11. The CDR3 is CASSFSGVAGFETQYF. The CDR3 nucleotides read TGTGCCAGCAGCTTCTCAGGGGTAGCGGGGTTCGAGACCCAGTACTTC.

The rearrangement joins TRBV11-2 to TRBJ1-2; D not certain. Trimming removed 1 base at V and 7 bases at J, with 16 bases between. CDR1 SGHAT and CDR2 FQNNGV come from the germline V gene. The length of the CDR3 is 15 residues. CDR3 sequence reads: CASSLGADAVVGYTF. The CDR3 region has the DNA TGTGCCAGCAGCTTAGGAGCGGACGCAGTGGTTGGCTACACCTTC.

The V gene is TRBV6-1, the J gene TRBJ2-3; 9 bases agree with TRBD1. Trimming removed 6 bases from V and 4 bases from J; junction bases left unmatched: 8. Germline CDR1 reads MNHNS; CDR2 reads SASEGT. CDR3 length: 15 amino acids. CDR3 sequence (DNA): TGTGCCAGCAGCCCCGACAGGGGGGTACCAGATACGCAGTATTTT. Protein sequence: CASSPDRGVPDTQYF.

The rearrangement uses TRBV5-1 and TRBJ1-5; D not resolved. The CDR3 totals 16 residues. Trimming removed 2 bases from V and 4 bases from J, with 16 bases in between. Germline values: CDR1 SGHRS, CDR2 YFSETQ. CDR3 loop: CASSFLLARRNQPQHF. As DNA, the CDR3 is TGCGCCAGCAGCTTCCTCCTAGCCCGGAGAAATCAGCCCCAGCATTTT. Supplemented by reference TRBV5-1 and TRBJ1-5, the full variable domain reads KAGVTQTPRYLIKTRGQQVTLSCSPISGHRSVSWYQQTPGQGLQFLFEYFSETQRNKGNFPGRFSGRQFSNSRSEMNVSTLELGDSALYLCASSFLLARRNQPQHFGDGTRLSIL.

A single count supports this clone. The chain links TRBV6-5 to TRBJ1-2; 7 bases align to TRBD1. There are 12 residues in the CDR3. Germline V CDR1 and CDR2: MNHEY, SVGAGI. With V trimmed by 6 bases and J by 4 bases, 2 bases remained unmatched. The CDR3 is CASSRTGYGYTF. The CDR3 DNA reads TGTGCCAGCAGCCGGACAGGCTATGGCTACACCTTC.

There are a few counts of this clone. This rearrangement joins TRBV19 to TRBJ1-5; 9 nucleotides line up with TRBD1. Losses at the gene ends were 9 bases for V and 1 base for J; bases not matched to a gene: 10. Germline CDR1 is LNHDA and CDR2 is SQIVND (reference sequence). The CDR3 length is 16 residues. The CDR3 nucleotides are TGTGCCAGCCGGGACAGGGTGGCCCGGAGCAATCAGCCCCAGCATTTT. Its protein is CASRDRVARSNQPQHF.

The V gene is TRBV6-1, the J gene TRBJ1-4, with TRBD1 matching over 11 bases. The CDR3 extends over 16 amino acids. Germline V gives CDR1 MNHNS, CDR2 SASEGT. After removal of 2 bases from V and 8 bases from J, the junction contained 7 bases not matched to a gene. The CDR3 sequence: CASSELGDRGWEKLFF. CDR3 coding DNA: TGTGCCAGCAGTGAATTGGGGGACAGGGGGTGGGAAAAACTGTTTTTT.

The rearrangement links TRBV5-1 to TRBJ2-7; 7 bases map to TRBD1. Germline loops: CDR1 SGHRS, CDR2 YFSETQ. V trimming: 1 base; J trimming: 4 bases; junction bases outside the gene matches: 5. The CDR3 runs to 14 residues. The CDR3 is CASSLRGQPYEQYF. DNA for the CDR3: TGCGCCAGCAGCTTGAGGGGACAGCCGTACGAGCAGTACTTC.

The J gene is TRBJ2-7, the V gene TRBV28; D unresolved. Between the trimmed V and J ends, which lost 2 bases and 10 bases, there was a span of 12 bases. CDR3 length: 12 amino acids. Germline loops: CDR1 MDHEN, CDR2 SYDVKM. CDR3 in amino acids: CASSLRSGSQYF. The CDR3 DNA reads as TGTGCCAGCAGTTTACGGTCTGGTTCCCAGTACTTC.

V usage is TRBV4-3 and J usage is TRBJ1-5, with D hard to call. The CDR3 consists of 13 residues. V was trimmed by 1 base and J by 5 bases, leaving 6 bases between them. The germline V gene encodes CDR1 LGHNA and CDR2 YSLEER. As DNA, the CDR3 is TGCGCCAGCAGCCAAGCACTTCATCAGCCCCAGCATTTT. Its protein product is CASSQALHQPQHF.

This clone was seen a handful of times. V gene TRBV2 combines with J gene TRBJ1-4; D remains ambiguous. This CDR3 has 16 amino acids. Germline CDR1 and CDR2: SNHLY and FYNNEI. The V end lost 0 bases, the J end lost 0 bases, and 8 bases lay between the germline ends. CDR3 sequence (DNA): TGTGCCAGCAGTGAAGCTGACACCGCAACTAATGAAAAACTGTTTTTT. Amino acids: CASSEADTATNEKLFF. Full variable domain (rest looked up from reference TRBV2 and TRBJ1-4): EPEVTQTPSHQVTQMGQEVILRCVPISNHLYFYWYRQILGQKVEFLVSFYNNEISEKSEIFDDQFSVERPDGSNFTLKIRSTKLEDSAMYFCASSEADTATNEKLFFGSGTQLSVL.

This clone was seen a single time. This chain joins TRBV7-2 and TRBJ1-2, with unresolved D. Germline CDR1 is SGHTA and CDR2 is FQGNSA. The CDR3 spans 15 residues. Between the trimmed V and J ends, which lost 8 bases and 2 bases, there was a span of 18 bases. In DNA, the CDR3 is TGTGCCAGCGCCTTAGACTTACAGCGGAACTATGGCTACACCTTC. This encodes CASALDLQRNYGYTF.

The rearrangement uses TRBV6-6 and TRBJ1-3, with a possible D match to TRBD1 (5 bases). Germline CDR1 reads MNHNY; CDR2 reads SVGAGI (reference sequence). CDR3 length: 16 amino acids. The ends were cut back, 1 base at V and 3 bases at J, with 13 bases in the middle. In DNA form, the CDR3 reads TGTGCCAGCAGTTACTGGAAAGACAGCATTGGAAACACCATATATTTT. It yields the protein CASSYWKDSIGNTIYF.

The chain has TRBV4-3 and TRBJ2-2, with TRBD2 matching 7 bases. CDR1 and CDR2 (germline): LGHNA, YSLEER. CDR3 size: 15 residues. V lost 0 bases, J lost 7 bases, and 5 bases stayed unmatched. CDR3 protein: CASSQEGGVVGELFF. In nucleotides, the CDR3 is TGCGCCAGCAGCCAAGAGGGGGGGGTAGTCGGGGAGCTGTTTTTT.

The chain combines TRBV5-1 with TRBJ2-1; D perhaps matches TRBD2 (7 bases). This CDR3 contains 17 residues. Germline V gene sequence: CDR1 SGHRS, CDR2 YFSETQ. Trimming removed 4 bases from V and 2 bases from J, with 19 bases in between. CDR3 loop: CASSPAGGPATYNEQFF. CDR3 nucleotide sequence: TGCGCCAGCAGCCCGGCCGGGGGGCCCGCTACCTACAATGAGCAGTTCTTC. The full variable domain, rest sourced from reference TRBV5-1 and TRBJ2-1, is KAGVTQTPRYLIKTRGQQVTLSCSPISGHRSVSWYQQTPGQGLQFLFEYFSETQRNKGNFPGRFSGRQFSNSRSEMNVSTLELGDSALYLCASSPAGGPATYNEQFFGPGTRLTVL.